This T cell receptor beta chain derives from a study of blood T cell repertoires in COVID-19. The Seattle patients, enrolled during active infection, were followed longitudinally. Under the authors' procedure: Amplification of reference gene primers was used by the study to estimate nucleated cell counts. Sequencing was performed with immunoSEQ multiplex PCR; in TCRdb, only in-frame clones are kept and a portion is missing. That table furnishes V, J and clone size, whereas the DNA furnished D and trimming. The sample includes 350,000 to 450,000 clones, approximately 89% of them seen just once. V lost 0 bases and J 5 bases, leaving 17 bases between the germline ends. Looked up from germline, CDR1 is SGHRS and CDR2 is YFSETQ. This CDR3 comprises 17 residues.

The receptor comes from a woman in her thirties or forties with COVID-19, enrolled during active disease. Sequencing was performed on peripheral blood. The rearrangement links TRBV5-1 to TRBJ1-4, with D possibly TRBD1 on 5 matching bases. The CDR3 DNA reads as TGCGCCAGCAGCTTGGCAGGGCAGGGAGGGCTGAATGAAAAACTGTTTTTT. It translates to CASSLAGQGGLNEKLFF.